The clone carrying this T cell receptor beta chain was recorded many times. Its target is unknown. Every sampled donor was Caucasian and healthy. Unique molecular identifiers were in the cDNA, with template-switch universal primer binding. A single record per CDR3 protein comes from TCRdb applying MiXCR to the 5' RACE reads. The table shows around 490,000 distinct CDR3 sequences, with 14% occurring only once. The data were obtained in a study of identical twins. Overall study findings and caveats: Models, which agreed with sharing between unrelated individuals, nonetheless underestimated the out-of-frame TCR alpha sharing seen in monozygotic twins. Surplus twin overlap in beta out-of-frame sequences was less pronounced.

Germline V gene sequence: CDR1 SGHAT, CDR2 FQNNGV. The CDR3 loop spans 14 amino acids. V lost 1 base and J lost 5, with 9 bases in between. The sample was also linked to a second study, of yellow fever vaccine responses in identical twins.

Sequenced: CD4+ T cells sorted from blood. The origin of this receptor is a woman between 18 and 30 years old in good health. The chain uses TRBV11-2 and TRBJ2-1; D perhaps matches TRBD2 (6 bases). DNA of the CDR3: TGTGCCAGCAGCTTAGTCCGGACTAACAATGAGCAGTTCTTC. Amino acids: CASSLVRTNNEQFF.